This T cell receptor (beta chain) was observed in a study of T cell responses to AZD1222 COVID-19 vaccine. Study-level findings and limits: Spike-specific TCR repertoires showed rising breadth and depth after two AZD1222 doses. Recipients of AZD1222 seropositive at baseline numbered only 5 to 7.

Of note for this clone: Its antigen remains unknown.

TCRdb's copy holds only in-frame clones and misses some; the assay was immunoSEQ multiplex PCR. The repertoire holds 130,000 or so clones, about 91% seen once, with approximately 2.1% in the top ten. Germline V gene data show CDR1 as LNHDA and CDR2 as SQIVND (reference sequence). CDR3 size: 17 residues. V lost 4 bases to trimming and J lost 4 bases; unmatched junction nucleotides: 7. This clonotype was sampled from an adult who received the AZD1222 COVID-19 vaccine. The chain links TRBV19 to TRBJ2-3; TRBD2 matches 14 bases. The source was peripheral blood, collected 28 days after the second AZD1222 dose. CDR3 in amino acids: CASSTSGLAGDPDTQYF. CDR3 nucleotides: TGTGCCAGTAGTACGTCGGGACTAGCGGGAGACCCAGATACGCAGTATTTT.